A selection of T cell receptor beta chains follows, all from one sample in a study of T cell repertoires in cytomegalovirus infection. TCRdb re-called the reads through MiXCR, storing one row per CDR3 protein. The sample holds 75,000 to 95,000 distinct CDR3 sequences; approximately 45% are singletons and the top ten take about 92%. Their specific antigens are unknown. The source was CD8+ T cells from cultured PBMCs, collected from culture after CMV antigen stimulation. The origin of the receptors is a human donor in good health (CMV status not recorded). Some clones in this sample may be carry-over from other donors' samples. The CDR3 runs from the conserved cysteine through the conserved F or W. D genes are given only for firm matches. The size entry is marked missing in some rows and otherwise reads once, few, many or a size class.

-	TRBV27	few	TRBJ1-5	CASSEHRNQPQHF	TGTGCCAGCTCCGAACACCGCAATCAGCCCCAGCATTTT
TRBD1	TRBV7-2	-	TRBJ2-7	CASSLEGQKTYEQYF	TGTGCCAGCAGCTTAGAGGGACAGAAGACCTACGAGCAGTACTTC
-	TRBV12-3/TRBV12-4	-	TRBJ1-2	CASTLTGGIVSYTF	TGTGCCAGCACCTTGACAGGTGGTATAGTAAGCTACACCTTC
-	TRBV7-9	-	TRBJ2-5	CASSQGPEAGYQETQYF	TGTGCCAGCAGCCAAGGACCTGAGGCTGGGTACCAAGAGACCCAGTACTTC
-	TRBV6-2/TRBV6-3	few	TRBJ2-3	CASSYPFVTDTQYF	TGTGCCAGCAGTTACCCCTTCGTCACAGATACGCAGTATTTT
TRBD1	TRBV19	-	TRBJ1-2	CASSIALRDRSGGTF	TGTGCCAGTAGTATAGCCCTCCGGGACAGGAGCGGGGGCACCTTC
-	TRBV11-2	few	TRBJ2-7	CASSLDARQGLYEQYF	TGTGCCAGCAGCTTAGACGCACGGCAGGGGTTATACGAGCAGTACTTC
-	TRBV7-8	-	TRBJ2-6	CGSSLRVARVSGANVLTF	TGTGGCAGCAGCTTAAGAGTAGCGAGGGTATCTGGGGCCAACGTCCTGACTTTC
-	TRBV11-2	few	TRBJ1-1	CASTPEVGSGEAFF	TGTGCCAGCACGCCGGAGGTAGGGTCGGGTGAAGCTTTCTTT
TRBD1	TRBV7-9	-	TRBJ1-2	CASSLRARGPPPDGYTF	TGTGCCAGCAGCTTAAGAGCCAGGGGGCCGCCTCCTGATGGCTACACCTTC
TRBD1	TRBV27	-	TRBJ2-2	CASRGQITGELFF	TGTGCCAGCAGGGGACAGATCACCGGGGAGCTGTTTTTT
TRBD1	TRBV24-1	many	TRBJ2-3	CATSDLKTGESDTQYF	TGTGCCACCAGTGATTTGAAGACAGGGGAGTCAGATACGCAGTATTTT
TRBD1	TRBV11-2	few	TRBJ2-4	CASSLTKRTGSEYF	TGTGCCAGCAGCTTAACCAAGCGGACAGGGTCGGAGTACTTC
-	TRBV2	-	TRBJ2-7	CASSGASDDRYEQYF	TGTGCCAGCAGTGGGGCCTCGGATGACCGCTACGAGCAGTACTTC
-	TRBV7-9	-	TRBJ1-1	CASSPFGQTEAFF	TGTGCCAGCAGCCCATTTGGGCAGACAGAAGCTTTCTTT
TRBD1	TRBV10-2	-	TRBJ2-7	CASSETGTGDEQYF	TGCGCCAGCAGTGAGACAGGGACAGGGGACGAGCAGTACTTC
-	TRBV6-1	-	TRBJ2-1	CASSDLRYNEQFF	TGTGCCAGCAGTGACCTAAGATACAATGAGCAGTTCTTC
TRBD2	TRBV12-3/TRBV12-4	-	TRBJ2-3	CASSQTSGRRDTQYF	TGTGCCAGCAGTCAGACTAGCGGGAGAAGAGATACGCAGTATTTT
TRBD2	TRBV11-1	-	TRBJ2-1	CASSLEGTSGRTSYNEQFF	TGTGCCAGCAGCTTAGAGGGGACTAGCGGGAGGACGTCCTACAATGAGCAGTTCTTC
TRBD1	TRBV15	-	TRBJ1-1	CATSSRDRGGGEAFF	TGTGCCACCAGCAGCCGTGACAGGGGAGGAGGAGAAGCTTTCTTT
TRBD1	TRBV7-3	-	TRBJ1-2	CASSPRDRSTYGYTF	TGTGCCAGCAGCCCGCGGGACAGGTCAACCTATGGCTACACCTTC
TRBD1	TRBV15	once	TRBJ2-7	CATSSDRGNSYEQYF	TGTGCCACCAGCAGCGACAGGGGGAACTCCTACGAGCAGTACTTC
-	TRBV5-1	-	TRBJ2-7	CASSLERKQYF	TGCGCCAGCAGCTTGGAGCGTAAGCAGTACTTC
-	TRBV27	few	TRBJ2-7	CAAGISYEQYF	TGTGCGGCGGGAATATCCTACGAGCAGTACTTC
TRBD2	TRBV7-3	-	TRBJ2-7	CASSLTSGSFYEQYF	TGTGCCAGCAGCTTAACTAGCGGGAGTTTCTACGAGCAGTACTTC
-	TRBV7-6	once	TRBJ2-7	CASSSDGSYEQYF	TGTGCCAGCAGCTCGGACGGATCCTACGAGCAGTACTTC
-	TRBV7-8	-	TRBJ1-2	CASSQLRINYGYTF	TGTGCCAGCAGCCAACTCCGGATTAACTATGGCTACACCTTC